The rows below give T cell receptor beta chains drawn from one sample of a study of blood T cell repertoires in COVID-19. Sequencing was performed with immunoSEQ multiplex PCR; in TCRdb, only in-frame clones are kept and a portion is missing. The sample yields 170,000 or so clones, 88% seen once. Sequenced material: PBMCs or T cells enriched from blood (not recorded which). These receptors were taken from a woman aged 18-29 years who had recovered from COVID-19. The CDR3 runs from the conserved cysteine through the conserved F or W. Fields, in order: V gene, CDR3 protein.

V gene: TRBV16
CDR3 protein: CASRHSSGNTIYF

V gene: TRBV4-1
CDR3 protein: CASSQEWQGATYEQYF

V gene: TRBV2
CDR3 protein: CASSPGLNTEAFF

V gene: TRBV2
CDR3 protein: CASSVHVTASYEQYF

V gene: TRBV28
CDR3 protein: CASSPPSNTEAFF

V gene: TRBV5-1
CDR3 protein: CASSLGPLGHEKLFF

V gene: TRBV6-5
CDR3 protein: CASSRSSSNEQFF

V gene: TRBV5-1
CDR3 protein: CASSLTGFYGYTF

V gene: TRBV7-9
CDR3 protein: CASNPPGQESGELFF

V gene: TRBV7-6
CDR3 protein: CASSSQGGGQFF

V gene: TRBV5-1
CDR3 protein: CASSLEGTGLNSPLHF

V gene: TRBV10-2
CDR3 protein: CASRRPGLAGGHLIYEQYF

V gene: TRBV29-1
CDR3 protein: CSYGLAGGGELFF

V gene: TRBV19
CDR3 protein: CASSGALRGYSGNEQFF

V gene: TRBV4-2
CDR3 protein: CASSQGLNNEQFF

V gene: TRBV3-1/TRBV3-2
CDR3 protein: CASSQYTIAGDEQFF

V gene: TRBV5-1
CDR3 protein: CASSWREGGPYEQYF

V gene: TRBV2
CDR3 protein: CASSEVGGRETQYF

V gene: TRBV28
CDR3 protein: CASRTGGDRNEKLFF

V gene: TRBV7-6
CDR3 protein: CASSQWGGEAFF

V gene: TRBV7-9
CDR3 protein: CASSTGLAGTSYNEQFF

V gene: TRBV28
CDR3 protein: CASSLGSYQETQYF

V gene: TRBV3-1/TRBV3-2
CDR3 protein: CASSLRQGTTDTQYF

V gene: TRBV27
CDR3 protein: CASSGRAGNNSPLHF

V gene: TRBV4-3
CDR3 protein: CASSQDRGSNQPQHF

V gene: TRBV2
CDR3 protein: CASSTGRVEAFF

V gene: TRBV28
CDR3 protein: CASRVPGQGSPLHF

V gene: TRBV11-2
CDR3 protein: CASSPAGTSGRADGQFF

V gene: TRBV11-2
CDR3 protein: CASSLVGPGSPLHF

V gene: TRBV11-2
CDR3 protein: CASSPSASWEKLFF

V gene: TRBV12-3/TRBV12-4
CDR3 protein: CASSLVEQETQYF

V gene: TRBV28
CDR3 protein: CASSPPSGGGTGELFF

V gene: TRBV4-1
CDR3 protein: CASSHRDSARDTQYF

V gene: TRBV7-3
CDR3 protein: CASSLIGQRELGDTQYF

V gene: TRBV11-2
CDR3 protein: CASSQLGGDFDEQYF

V gene: TRBV11-2
CDR3 protein: CASSPGQGPAFF

V gene: TRBV4-1
CDR3 protein: CASSHPGQGVDEQYF

V gene: TRBV7-3
CDR3 protein: CASSKTGGGGARDTQYF

V gene: TRBV18
CDR3 protein: CASSPTDGDQPQHF

V gene: TRBV10-3
CDR3 protein: CAISKGQGEETQYF

V gene: TRBV27
CDR3 protein: CASSPNQGAEQYF

V gene: TRBV27
CDR3 protein: CASSGTSGAGETQYF

V gene: TRBV7-3
CDR3 protein: CASSLGPHPRTEAFF

V gene: TRBV7-3
CDR3 protein: CASSVTSASNNEQFF

V gene: TRBV15
CDR3 protein: CATSSRAGPYEQYF

V gene: TRBV6-5
CDR3 protein: CASSPVAGGSDEQFF

V gene: TRBV29-1
CDR3 protein: CSVETVKNTEAFF

V gene: TRBV19
CDR3 protein: CASSLTSSAYNEQFF

V gene: TRBV11-2
CDR3 protein: CASSFVGEQGSAFF